This TCR beta chain was sequenced for a study of T cells in localized non-small cell lung cancer. Study-level points and caveats: Clonality peaked in uninvolved adjacent lung rather than tumor.

Trimming left V 0 bases short and J 3 bases short, with 13 bases between. Germline CDR1 is SGDLS and CDR2 is YYNGEE. This CDR3 contains 15 residues. TCRdb keeps only in-frame clones here, not all; method: immunoSEQ multiplex PCR. The profile covers about 1,100 clones, with around 19% appearing a single time and 7.5% to 9.5% taken by the ten largest. Judged by abundance, this clone is large. The antigen is not known. The sequence was collected from a female donor older than 55 with stage I squamous cell lung carcinoma. The rearrangement links TRBV9 to TRBJ2-7; D unclear. This material consisted of lung tumor tissue, taken before any cancer treatment. The CDR3 loop reads CASSVAPGRDYEQYF. CDR3 bases: TGTGCCAGCAGCGTAGCTCCCGGGCGCGACTACGAGCAGTACTTC.